The rows below give T cell receptor beta chains drawn from one sample of a study of blood T cell repertoires in COVID-19. Profiling relied on immunoSEQ multiplex PCR, and the TCRdb table lists in-frame clones only, not all of them. Here the sample spans over 250,000 clones, approximately 93% being singletons. The sequencing sample was made of peripheral blood. All receptors derive from a woman in her 30s with COVID-19, enrolled during active disease. Each CDR3 is given with its conserved first and last residue. A D gene is named only where the DNA matches it firmly. Not all rows give a size; the values are once, few, many and, for expanded clones, a class.

abundance,v_gene,j_gene,d_gene,CDR3nt,CDR3aa
few,TRBV14,TRBJ2-7,TRBD1,TGTGCCAGCAGCCAAACGACAGGGAACTACGAGCAGTACTTC,CASSQTTGNYEQYF
-,TRBV2,TRBJ1-1,-,TGTGCCAGCAGTGTCGTGAGTGAGGGGGCTGAAGCTTTCTTT,CASSVVSEGAEAFF
-,TRBV5-5,TRBJ1-6,-,TGTGCCAGCAGCTTGGGTATCCCGAGCTCCTATAATTCACCCCTCCACTTT,CASSLGIPSSYNSPLHF
once,TRBV28,TRBJ1-5,TRBD1,TGTGCCAGCAGTCCCCCGGGACAGGTTGGAATAGGGCCCCAGCATTTT,CASSPPGQVGIGPQHF
once,TRBV24-1,TRBJ2-1,TRBD2,TGTGCCACCAGTGATGGGGCGGGAGGAGTCAATGAGCAGTTCTTC,CATSDGAGGVNEQFF
few,TRBV7-9,TRBJ1-3,-,TGTGCCAGCAGCTTAGGGGGAGACACCATATATTTT,CASSLGGDTIYF
-,TRBV7-2,TRBJ2-3,TRBD1,TGTGCCAGCAGTTCAAGGAACAGGGGGCACGCAGATACGCAGTATTTT,CASSSRNRGHADTQYF
-,TRBV25-1,TRBJ2-1,TRBD2,TGTGCCAGCAGTGCCCCAATGGGGGTAGCGGGAGGGGGTAATGAGCAGTTCTTC,CASSAPMGVAGGGNEQFF
-,TRBV5-6,TRBJ1-1,TRBD1,TGTGCCAGCAGCTCGGGGACAGGGACGGCTTTCTTT,CASSSGTGTAFF
once,TRBV5-5,TRBJ2-7,TRBD1,TGTGCCAGCAGCAAGAACAGGGGCGGCGAGCAGTACTTC,CASSKNRGGEQYF
once,TRBV14,TRBJ2-3,TRBD1,TGTGCCAGCAGCCCCTGGACAGGGACGGAAGGGACGCAGTATTTT,CASSPWTGTEGTQYF
-,TRBV4-1,TRBJ2-1,-,TGCGCCAGCAGCCAAGATCCCGCCAGGAGGGCCTACAATGAGCAGTTCTTC,CASSQDPARRAYNEQFF
-,TRBV27,TRBJ2-7,TRBD2,TGTGCCAGCAGTTTATCCGGGACTAGCGGCTACGAGCAGTACTTC,CASSLSGTSGYEQYF
-,TRBV19,TRBJ1-3,TRBD1,TGTGCCAGTAGTATGGGACAGGGGTTTGGAAACACCATATATTTT,CASSMGQGFGNTIYF
-,TRBV11-3,TRBJ2-1,-,TGTGCCAGCAGCCCGACTAGAAACAATGAGCAGTTCTTC,CASSPTRNNEQFF
-,TRBV6-5,TRBJ2-1,-,TGTGCCACTAAGCGGAGCTCCTACAATGAGCAGTTCTTC,CATKRSSYNEQFF
-,TRBV7-8,TRBJ2-1,TRBD2,TGTGCCAGCAGCTTCGGGACTAGCGGGATCGATGAGCAGTTCTTC,CASSFGTSGIDEQFF
-,TRBV25-1,TRBJ1-4,-,TGTGCCAGCAGTGAAGTTCTTTTGACTAATGAAAAACTGTTTTTT,CASSEVLLTNEKLFF
-,TRBV25-1,TRBJ1-1,-,TGTGCCAGCAGTGACGGTGGGGGGGACACGCGAGGAGGGGCTTTCTTT,CASSDGGGDTRGGAFF
few,TRBV7-8,TRBJ2-1,TRBD1,TGTGCCAGCAGCTTAGTCAGGGACAGCACAAATGAGCAGTTCTTC,CASSLVRDSTNEQFF
-,TRBV3-1/TRBV3-2,TRBJ2-3,TRBD2,TGTGCCAGCAGCCAAGATCTACTCCCTAGCGGGAGATTCGATACGCAGTATTTT,CASSQDLLPSGRFDTQYF
-,TRBV28,TRBJ1-6,-,TGTGCCAGCAGTTCCAGGGGAAGCTCCTATAATTCACCCCTCCACTTT,CASSSRGSSYNSPLHF
-,TRBV5-1,TRBJ1-2,-,TGCGCCAGCAGCTTTCTTAATGGAGGCGGGGAGGCTGGCTACACCTTC,CASSFLNGGGEAGYTF
-,TRBV5-4,TRBJ2-3,-,TGTGCCAGCAGCCCGAAAGGGACTGCCCCAGGAGATACGCAGTATTTT,CASSPKGTAPGDTQYF
-,TRBV4-2,TRBJ1-3,TRBD1,TGTGCCAGCAGCCAAACTATTATCGGGACAGTCGGAAACACCATATATTTT,CASSQTIIGTVGNTIYF
-,TRBV5-5,TRBJ1-1,-,TGTGCCAGCAGCTCAAAACCAGGGAACACTGAAGCTTTCTTT,CASSSKPGNTEAFF
-,TRBV10-1,TRBJ2-2,TRBD1,TGCGCCAGCCGGACAGGGGACACCGGGGAGCTGTTTTTT,CASRTGDTGELFF
-,TRBV6-5,TRBJ2-2,-,TGTGCCAGCAGTTCCGGGGTCAACACCGGGGAGCTGTTTTTT,CASSSGVNTGELFF
few,TRBV29-1,TRBJ1-1,-,TGCAGCGTTCGCAGGGCGGGGACTGAAGCTTTCTTT,CSVRRAGTEAFF
-,TRBV19,TRBJ1-2,-,TGTGCCAGTAGTATCGACATAAATACTAACTATGGCTACACCTTC,CASSIDINTNYGYTF
-,TRBV25-1,TRBJ2-2,TRBD2,TGTGCCAGCAGTGAATTTGGCAGCGGGAGCGCCGGGGAGCTGTTTTTT,CASSEFGSGSAGELFF
-,TRBV7-2,TRBJ1-1,-,TGTGCCAGCAGCTTAGAGTATCGTAGCCTTGAAGCTTTCTTT,CASSLEYRSLEAFF
-,TRBV27,TRBJ2-7,-,TGTGCCAGCAACCCCACAGGTGCAGCCTACGAGCAGTACTTC,CASNPTGAAYEQYF
once,TRBV11-2,TRBJ1-1,-,TGTGCCAGCAGCTTAAGCCAGGGGTCAACTTTCTTT,CASSLSQGSTFF
-,TRBV19,TRBJ2-2,TRBD2,TGTGCCAGTAGAGGGGTCCTAGCGGGAGATACCGGGGAGCTGTTTTTT,CASRGVLAGDTGELFF
once,TRBV10-3,TRBJ1-2,TRBD1,TGTGCCATCAGTGCCTCCGGGACAGCGTCTAACTATGGCTACACCTTC,CAISASGTASNYGYTF
-,TRBV15,TRBJ2-5,-,TGTGCCACCAGCAGAGATAGAGGTTACGAGACCCAGTACTTC,CATSRDRGYETQYF
-,TRBV7-2,TRBJ1-1,-,TGTGCCAGCAGCTTAGTTTTGTCCGGGGGGCTGAACACTGAAGCTTTCTTT,CASSLVLSGGLNTEAFF
once,TRBV19,TRBJ1-1,-,TGTGCCAGTAGTATCCCGGGGGGGAACACTGAAGCTTTCTTT,CASSIPGGNTEAFF
-,TRBV2,TRBJ1-5,-,TGTGCCAGCAGCGGGGCGTCGGGGGTGAATCAGCCCCAGCATTTT,CASSGASGVNQPQHF
once,TRBV4-1,TRBJ1-2,-,TGCGCCAGCAGCCAAGCGGTCGGGGCAGGGGAAGGCTACACCTTC,CASSQAVGAGEGYTF
-,TRBV12-5,TRBJ2-1,TRBD2,TGTGCTAGTGGAAGGACTAGCGGGAGGGCTTTTTCCTACAATGAGCAGCTCTTC,CASGRTSGRAFSYNEQLF